This T cell receptor beta chain was profiled in a study of blood T cell repertoires in COVID-19. Study summary: COVID-19 samples from acute and convalescent phases originated in the United States, Italy and Spain. The cDNA or gDNA used as material had been derived from T cells, B-cell-depleted T cells, or PBMCs.

The germline gives CDR1 KGHSH, CDR2 LQKENI. Trimming removed 3 bases at V and 4 bases at J, with 12 bases between. The CDR3 consists of 14 residues. In the authors' workflow: Counts of nucleated cells, estimated from reference gene primer amplification, were obtained. Produced via immunoSEQ multiplex PCR; TCRdb's table is partial and in-frame only. V, J and clone size were drawn from that table, and D and trimming were deduced from the DNA. The table lists 650,000 to 800,000 clones, approximately 90% of them singletons. The chain recombines TRBV18 with TRBJ1-1; D remains unclear. Sequences were obtained from peripheral blood. The clonotype was recovered from a woman aged 18-29 years with acute or convalescent COVID-19. Written as DNA, the CDR3 is TGTGCCAGCTCACCGGCGGGTTCGGGCACTGAAGCTTTCTTT. Translated, it gives CASSPAGSGTEAFF.